The rows below give T cell receptor beta chains drawn from one sample of a study of regulatory T cells in long-lasting Graves disease. TCRdb re-analysed the multiplex PCR reads in MiXCR, keeping a single row per CDR3 protein. The sample shows about 240,000 distinct CDR3 sequences, 20% to 25% of them seen only once. The sample in question was peripheral blood mononuclear cells (PBMCs), obtained at new diagnosis, from a patient treated with antithyroid drugs. These receptors were taken from a female donor with Graves disease. Both conserved end residues are part of each CDR3. The D gene is left open where the match is weak. Some rows have no size entry. The others give once, few or many, or a class for an expanded clone.

- many TRBJ2-3 TRBV7-9 CASSLTTTDTQYF TGTGCCAGCAGCCTCACAACCACAGATACGCAGTATTTT
TRBD2 many TRBJ2-1 TRBV6-5 CASSYSIWEGLPNEQFF TGTGCCAGCAGTTACTCGATATGGGAGGGCCTTCCCAATGAGCAGTTCTTC
- few TRBJ1-3 TRBV30 CAWSLWISGNTIYF TGTGCCTGGAGTCTGTGGATCTCTGGAAACACCATATATTTT
- few TRBJ2-5 TRBV6-2/TRBV6-3 CASSYVWRAGDQETQYF TGTGCCAGCAGTTACGTCTGGAGAGCAGGGGACCAAGAGACCCAGTACTTC
- - TRBJ1-1 TRBV12-3/TRBV12-4 CASSLSDRPNTEAFF TGTGCCAGCAGTTTATCAGACAGACCGAACACTGAAGCTTTCTTT
TRBD2 once TRBJ2-1 TRBV2 CASRDPTSGYNEQFF TGTGCCAGCAGGGACCCGACTAGCGGGTACAATGAGCAGTTCTTC
TRBD2 many TRBJ2-3 TRBV20-1 CSAGTSGAVSTDTQYF TGCAGTGCGGGGACTAGCGGGGCAGTGTCCACAGATACGCAGTATTTT
- many TRBJ2-1 TRBV11-3 CASSLESYNEQFF TGTGCCAGCAGCTTAGAGTCCTACAATGAGCAGTTCTTC
- many TRBJ2-2 TRBV6-1 CASSDRAYDTGELFF TGTGCCAGCAGTGACAGGGCGTATGACACCGGGGAGCTGTTTTTT
- few TRBJ1-4 TRBV7-8 CASGGGGLEKLFF TGTGCCAGCGGAGGAGGAGGACTTGAAAAACTGTTTTTT
- - TRBJ1-1 TRBV6-9 CASSYLGARTEAFF TGTGCCAGCAGTTATCTGGGGGCGCGGACTGAAGCTTTCTTT
- many TRBJ1-6 TRBV7-2 CASSLAASYNSPLHF TGTGCCAGCAGCTTGGCCGCGTCCTATAATTCACCCCTCCACTTT
- many TRBJ2-1 TRBV7-2 CASSLTSSYNEQFF TGTGCCAGCAGCCTAACCAGCTCCTACAATGAGCAGTTCTTC
- - TRBJ2-2 TRBV4-1 CASSQESAGWTGELFF TGCGCCAGCAGCCAAGAATCAGCGGGTTGGACCGGGGAGCTGTTTTTT
- many TRBJ2-7 TRBV20-1 CGGTTDNEQYF TGCGGGGGAACGACAGACAACGAGCAGTACTTC
TRBD1 many TRBJ1-1 TRBV7-9 CASEDRGVTEAFF TGTGCCAGCGAAGACAGGGGAGTCACTGAAGCTTTCTTT
TRBD1 many TRBJ1-1 TRBV30 CAWSLRTGGAGNTEAFF TGTGCCTGGAGTCTCAGGACAGGGGGCGCCGGGAACACTGAAGCTTTCTTT
TRBD2 many TRBJ2-3 TRBV28 CASSLTSGGATYTQYF TGTGCCAGCAGTCTTACTAGCGGGGGGGCCACATATACGCAGTATTTT
- many TRBJ2-1 TRBV10-3 CAISESIGPTKPVF TGTGCCATCAGTGAGTCGATCGGACCTACGAAACCAGTCTTC